This T cell receptor (beta chain) is drawn from a study of blood T cells in healthy people across ages. Germline CDR1 MNHEY, CDR2 SVGAGI. Trimming cost V 6 bases and J 0 bases, with 9 bases left between them. The CDR3 contains 15 residues. Alongside a J-beta primer mix, a sample-barcoded 5' primer served in a second PCR lasting about 6 to 11 cycles. The authors tagged each cDNA molecule using a template-switch adaptor with 12 random nucleotides. TCRdb re-called the 5' RACE reads through MiXCR, storing one row per CDR3 protein. The sample has roughly 1.7 million distinct CDR3 sequences, roughly 32% seen once. Findings of the study overall: It was not known whether donors were CMV positive (a possible confounder of expanded clonotype changes).

About this clonotype: What it binds is unknown.

This sequence joins TRBV6-5 and TRBJ2-6, with no clear D. The sample consisted of blood. The clonotype was recovered from a woman aged 25 to 39 in good health. The CDR3 DNA reads as TGTGCCAGCAGAAACCATTACTCTGGGGCCAACGTCCTGACTTTC. This encodes CASRNHYSGANVLTF.